Sequencing of this T cell receptor (beta chain) was carried out in a study of T cells expressing NK-cell markers. This CDR3 comprises 14 residues. Per the germline V gene, CDR1 is MNHNS and CDR2 is SASEGT. TCRdb re-called the 5' RACE reads and catalogs CDR3 proteins one per entry, DNA excluded. The table lists 440,000 or so distinct CDR3 sequences, with roughly 8% in the top ten. The sequence was collected from a woman between 18 and 70 years old in good health. The rearrangement joins TRBV6-1 to TRBJ2-7. Sequencing was done on a sample of blood T cells: a sorted CD56 or NKG2C T cell subset, CD4+ or CD8+ T cells, or bulk PBMC T cells (not recorded which). The CDR3 reads CASRTVRGSYEQYF.